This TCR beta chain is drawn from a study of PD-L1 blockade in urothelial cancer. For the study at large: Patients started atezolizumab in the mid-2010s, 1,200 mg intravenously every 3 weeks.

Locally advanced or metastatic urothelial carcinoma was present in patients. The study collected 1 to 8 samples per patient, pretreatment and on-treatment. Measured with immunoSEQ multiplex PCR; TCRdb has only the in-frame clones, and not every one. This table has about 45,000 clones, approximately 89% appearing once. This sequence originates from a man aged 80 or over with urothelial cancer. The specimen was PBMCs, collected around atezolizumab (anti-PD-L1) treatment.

Here the CDR3 reads CASSGSQETQYF. The CDR3 nucleotides are TGTGCCAGCAGCGGTAGCCAAGAGACCCAGTACTTC. The V gene is TRBV9, the J gene TRBJ2-5; D gene ambiguous. V shed 3 bases and J shed 1 base, with 4 bases lying between them. The CDR3 totals 12 residues. The V gene's germline CDR1 is SGDLS and CDR2 YYNGEE.